This T cell receptor (beta chain) was sequenced in a study of metastatic and nonmetastatic thyroid tumors (TCRdb year 2020). Looking at the study overall: For patients with malignant and with benign thyroid disease, the researchers compared repertoires between peripheral blood samples and tumor or nodule tissue samples.

Deletion took 5 bases off V and 5 bases off J, with a span of 18 bases between the germline ends. The germline V gene encodes CDR1 MNHNS and CDR2 SASEGT. Including cysteine and phenylalanine, the CDR3 has 15 amino acids. CDR3 DNA only is kept here, 45 bases in frame from base 1. No treatment had been received by any patient before thyroid surgery. The study retrospectively analysed patient clinical samples collected from about 2012 to 2019 using T-cell receptor beta sequencing. This clone is characterized as medium-sized (0.01 to 0.1%). The antigen this receptor binds is unknown. One base away there is no much larger clone; base qualities are not given. The library was generated by PCR. Sequencing was performed on an Illumina HiSeq 4000. The TCR beta-chain CDR3 region of each patient was profiled by high-throughput sequencing. In the authors' own workflow: A classifier to discriminate distant-metastatic papillary thyroid cancer patients was built from CDR3 differences across clinicopathological groups. The Shannon index was used to assess repertoire diversity, and the Morisita-Horn index was used to assess tumor-blood repertoire similarity. Using fastp at Q25 and MiXCR, TCRdb reprocessed the public reads and kept productive beta chains. The V and J calls here are based on TCRdb, not the publication. Recorded for this sample are 20,000 to 30,000 clones; around 24% of them occurred a single time. The top ten hold about 6% of the sample.

The research as a whole found: In both blood and tumor samples, TCR beta diversity was reported to be significantly higher in malignant tumors than in benign nodules.

The chain employs TRBV6-1 and TRBJ1-2; the D gene remains uncertain. The TCR comes from a female donor with papillary thyroid cancer or a benign thyroid nodule (not recorded which). Some clones in this sample may be carry-over from other donors' samples. The sequencing input was blood. The base sequence is TGTGCCAGCAGTCCCCGGACGCCAGTTTGGTATGGCTACACCTTC. It codes for CASSPRTPVWYGYTF.